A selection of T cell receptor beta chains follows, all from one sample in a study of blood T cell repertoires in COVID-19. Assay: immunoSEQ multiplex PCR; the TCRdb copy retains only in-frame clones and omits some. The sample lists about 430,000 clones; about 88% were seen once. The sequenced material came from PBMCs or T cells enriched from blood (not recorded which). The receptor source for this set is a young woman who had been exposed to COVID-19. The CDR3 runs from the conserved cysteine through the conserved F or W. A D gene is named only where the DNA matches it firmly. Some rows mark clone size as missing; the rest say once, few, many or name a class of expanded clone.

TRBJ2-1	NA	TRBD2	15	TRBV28	CASRGQGTSLDEQFF	TGTGCCAGCAGAGGACAAGGGACTAGTTTGGATGAGCAGTTCTTC
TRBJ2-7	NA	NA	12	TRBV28	CASSLLRYEQYF	TGTGCCAGCAGTCTCCTTCGCTACGAGCAGTACTTC
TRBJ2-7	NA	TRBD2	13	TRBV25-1	CASRGTSSYEQYF	TGTGCCAGCAGAGGGACTAGCAGCTACGAGCAGTACTTC
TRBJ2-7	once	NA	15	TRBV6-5	CASRVQVLATYEQYF	TGTGCCAGCAGAGTCCAGGTATTGGCTACCTACGAGCAGTACTTC
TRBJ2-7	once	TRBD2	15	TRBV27	CATQKFGGALGEQYF	TGTGCCACCCAAAAGTTCGGGGGGGCGCTTGGCGAGCAGTACTTC
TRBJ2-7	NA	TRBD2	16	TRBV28	CASSRTSGSFPSEQYF	TGTGCCAGCAGTAGGACTAGCGGGAGTTTCCCGAGCGAGCAGTACTTC
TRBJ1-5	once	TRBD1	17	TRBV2	CASRTVLGTDSNQPQHF	TGTGCCAGCAGGACGGTTCTAGGGACAGATAGCAATCAGCCCCAGCATTTT
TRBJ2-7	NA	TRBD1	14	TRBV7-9	CASSPGTVSYEQYF	TGTGCCAGCAGCCCTGGGACAGTCTCCTACGAGCAGTACTTC
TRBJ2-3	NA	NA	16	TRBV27	CASSLSPGLSTDTQYF	TGTGCCAGCAGTTTATCACCAGGACTTAGCACAGATACGCAGTATTTT
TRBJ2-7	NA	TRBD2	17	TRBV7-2	CASSSPGLAGGIYEQYF	TGTGCCAGCAGCTCGCCGGGACTAGCGGGGGGGATTTACGAGCAGTACTTC
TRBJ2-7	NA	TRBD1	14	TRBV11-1	CASSHTTGAYEQYF	TGTGCCAGCAGCCACACGACAGGGGCCTACGAGCAGTACTTC
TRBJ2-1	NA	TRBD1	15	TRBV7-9	CASSLTLAGGNEQFF	TGTGCCAGCAGCTTAACCTTGGCAGGGGGCAATGAGCAGTTCTTC
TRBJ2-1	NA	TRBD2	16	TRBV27	CASSLNRLAGDNEQFF	TGTGCCAGCAGTCTCAACCGGCTAGCGGGGGACAATGAGCAGTTCTTC
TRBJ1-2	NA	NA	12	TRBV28	CASLRGGYGYTF	TGTGCCAGCCTTAGAGGGGGCTATGGCTACACCTTC
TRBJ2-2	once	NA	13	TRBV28	CASYSTNTGELFF	TGTGCCAGCTACAGTACGAACACCGGGGAGCTGTTTTTT
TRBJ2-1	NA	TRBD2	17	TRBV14	CASSQERLAGGRDEQFF	TGTGCCAGCAGCCAAGAACGGCTAGCGGGAGGTAGAGATGAGCAGTTCTTC
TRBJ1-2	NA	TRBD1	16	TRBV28	CASRAPTGGAYYGYTF	TGTGCCAGCAGGGCTCCGACAGGGGGCGCGTACTATGGCTACACCTTC
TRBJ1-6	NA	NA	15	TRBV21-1	CASSGERGNNSPLHF	TGTGCCAGCAGTGGGGAACGGGGGAATAATTCACCCCTCCACTTT
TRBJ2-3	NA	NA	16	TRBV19	CASRPGASGFTDTQYF	TGTGCCAGTAGACCAGGGGCTAGCGGTTTCACAGATACGCAGTATTTT
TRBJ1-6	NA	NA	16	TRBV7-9	CASSLEGVSTGSPLHF	TGTGCCAGCAGCTTAGAAGGGGTCAGTACAGGGTCACCCCTCCACTTT
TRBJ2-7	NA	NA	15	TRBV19	CASSISGREFYEQYF	TGTGCCAGTAGTATTAGTGGCAGGGAATTCTACGAGCAGTACTTC
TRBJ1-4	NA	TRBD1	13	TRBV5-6	CASQGAPNEKLFF	TGTGCCAGCCAGGGGGCGCCCAATGAAAAACTGTTTTTT
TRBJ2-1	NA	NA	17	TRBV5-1	CASSPQPPGQLNNEQFF	TGCGCCAGCAGCCCACAACCTCCGGGACAACTCAACAATGAGCAGTTCTTC
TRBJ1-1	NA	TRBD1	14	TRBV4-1	CASSLTGVNTEAFF	TGCGCCAGCAGCCTAACAGGGGTGAACACTGAAGCTTTCTTT
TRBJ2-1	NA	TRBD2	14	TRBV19	CASSLAVPYNEQFF	TGTGCCAGTAGCCTAGCGGTTCCCTACAATGAGCAGTTCTTC
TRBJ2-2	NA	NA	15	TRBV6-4	CASSPEGTNTGELFF	TGTGCCAGCAGTCCCGAGGGAACGAACACCGGGGAGCTGTTTTTT
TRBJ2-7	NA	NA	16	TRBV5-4	CASSSSNMGGSYEQYF	TGTGCCAGCAGCTCCTCCAACATGGGGGGCTCCTACGAGCAGTACTTC
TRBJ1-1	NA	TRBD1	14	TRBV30	CAWSRTGGNTEAFF	TGTGCCTGGAGTAGGACAGGGGGGAACACTGAAGCTTTCTTT
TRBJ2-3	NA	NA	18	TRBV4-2	CASSQGWGRESSTDTQYF	TGTGCCAGCAGCCAAGGATGGGGGCGGGAGAGTAGCACAGATACGCAGTATTTT
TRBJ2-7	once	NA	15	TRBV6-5	CASSYSEQNTYEQYF	TGTGCCAGCAGTTACTCGGAGCAGAACACCTACGAGCAGTACTTC
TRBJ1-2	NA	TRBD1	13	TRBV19	CASRTGTFYGYTF	TGTGCCAGTCGGACAGGGACGTTCTATGGCTACACCTTC
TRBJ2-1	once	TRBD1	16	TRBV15	CATSRDRDRGQDEQFF	TGTGCCACCAGCAGAGATCGGGACAGGGGGCAGGATGAGCAGTTCTTC
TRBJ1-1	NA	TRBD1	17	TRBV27	CASSSGTETPPETEAFF	TGTGCCAGCAGCTCCGGGACAGAGACCCCCCCGGAGACTGAAGCTTTCTTT
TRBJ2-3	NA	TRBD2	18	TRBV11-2	CASSLVVLAGYLTDTQYF	TGTGCCAGCAGCTTAGTTGTACTAGCGGGGTACCTCACAGATACGCAGTATTTT
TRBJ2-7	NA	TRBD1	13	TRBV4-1	CASSHGGADREYF	TGCGCCAGCAGCCACGGAGGGGCGGACAGGGAGTACTTC
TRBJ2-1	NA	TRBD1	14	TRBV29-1	CSVVRTGVYNEQFF	TGCAGCGTTGTTCGGACAGGGGTCTACAATGAGCAGTTCTTC
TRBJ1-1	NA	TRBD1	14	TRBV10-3	CAITPGQGNTEAFF	TGTGCCATCACTCCGGGACAGGGGAATACTGAAGCTTTCTTT
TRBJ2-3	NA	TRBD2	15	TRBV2	CASSVIAGGANTQYF	TGTGCCAGCAGTGTCATAGCGGGGGGAGCAAATACGCAGTATTTT
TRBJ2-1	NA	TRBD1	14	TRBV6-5	CASNRGQGRSEQFF	TGTGCCAGCAATAGAGGACAGGGGCGAAGTGAGCAGTTCTTC
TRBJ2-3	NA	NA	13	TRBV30	CAWRGFGTDTQYF	TGTGCCTGGAGGGGCTTTGGCACAGATACGCAGTATTTT
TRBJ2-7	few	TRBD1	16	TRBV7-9	CASSSTAGGEIDEQYF	TGTGCCAGCAGCTCGACTGCAGGGGGAGAAATAGACGAGCAGTACTTC
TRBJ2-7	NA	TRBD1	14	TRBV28	CASSPGTGPYEQYF	TGTGCCAGCAGTCCCGGGACAGGGCCCTACGAGCAGTACTTC
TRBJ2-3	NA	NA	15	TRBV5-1	CASSVVAANKWSQYF	TGCGCCAGCAGCGTAGTCGCGGCGAATAAGTGGTCGCAGTATTTT
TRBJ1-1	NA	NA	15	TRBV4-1	CASSQGAEMNTEAFF	TGCGCCAGCAGCCAAGGCGCGGAAATGAACACTGAAGCTTTCTTT
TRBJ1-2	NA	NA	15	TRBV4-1	CASSQDSRVFYGYTF	TGCGCCAGCAGCCAAGATTCTAGAGTTTTCTATGGCTACACCTTC
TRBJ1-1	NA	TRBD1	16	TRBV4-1	CASSQPWRQGGAEAFF	TGCGCCAGCAGCCAACCCTGGAGACAGGGGGGGGCTGAAGCTTTCTTT
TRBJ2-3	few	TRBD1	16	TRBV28	CASSPQWDRATDTQYF	TGTGCCAGCAGTCCACAATGGGACAGGGCCACAGATACGCAGTATTTT
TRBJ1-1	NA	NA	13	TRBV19	CASRDNINTEAFF	TGTGCCAGTAGAGACAACATAAACACTGAAGCTTTCTTT
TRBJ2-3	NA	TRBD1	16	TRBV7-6	CASSLWGQGATDTQYF	TGTGCCAGCAGCTTATGGGGTCAGGGGGCCACAGATACGCAGTATTTT
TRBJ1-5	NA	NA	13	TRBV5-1	CASSRTGDQPQHF	TGCGCCAGCAGCCGGACCGGGGATCAGCCCCAGCATTTT
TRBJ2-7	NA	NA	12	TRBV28	CASSLIGGEQYF	TGTGCCAGCAGTCTAATAGGGGGCGAGCAGTACTTC
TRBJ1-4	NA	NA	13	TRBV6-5	CASRAGGSQKLFF	TGTGCCAGCCGAGCCGGCGGGTCGCAAAAACTGTTTTTT
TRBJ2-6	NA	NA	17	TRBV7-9	CASSSRTQGSGANVLTF	TGTGCCAGCAGCTCCCGGACCCAGGGATCCGGGGCCAACGTCCTGACTTTC